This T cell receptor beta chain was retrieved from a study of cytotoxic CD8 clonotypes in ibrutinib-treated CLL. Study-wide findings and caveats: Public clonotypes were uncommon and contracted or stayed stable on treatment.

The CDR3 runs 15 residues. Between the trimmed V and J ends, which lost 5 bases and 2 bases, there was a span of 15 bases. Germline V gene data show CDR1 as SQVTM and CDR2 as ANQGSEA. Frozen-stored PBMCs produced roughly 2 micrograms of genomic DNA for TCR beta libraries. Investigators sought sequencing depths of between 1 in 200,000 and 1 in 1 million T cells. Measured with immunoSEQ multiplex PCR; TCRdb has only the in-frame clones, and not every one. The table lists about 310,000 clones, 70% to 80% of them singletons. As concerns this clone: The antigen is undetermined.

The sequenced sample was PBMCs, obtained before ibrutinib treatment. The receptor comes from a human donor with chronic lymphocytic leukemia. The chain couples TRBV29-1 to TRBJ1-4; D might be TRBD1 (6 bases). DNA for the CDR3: TGCAGCGTTCAGGACACAGGGAGTACTAATGAAAAACTGTTTTTT. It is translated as CSVQDTGSTNEKLFF.